A single sample is the source of the 9 T cell receptor beta chains below, sequenced in a study of blood T cell repertoires in COVID-19. TCRdb's table, derived via immunoSEQ multiplex PCR, lists solely in-frame clones and lacks some. The table includes approximately 81,000 clones, roughly 82% detected once. The sequenced material came from peripheral blood. These receptors were collected from a human donor in a cohort sampled during active COVID-19.

The chain carries TRBV6-4 and TRBJ2-7, with TRBD1 identical over 10 bases. This CDR3 has 14 amino acids. Germline V lookup: CDR1 MRHNA, CDR2 SNTAGT. The J segment lost 4 bases and the V segment lost 4 bases, leaving 4 bases of the junction unmatched. Written as DNA, the CDR3 is TGTGCCAGCAGTGGGGACAGGGGTTTGTACGAGCAGTACTTC. Protein sequence: CASSGDRGLYEQYF.

This clone has only one observation. The DNA for the CDR3 is TGTGCCAGTAGTATAGTAGAGGGCCGGAGAAAATACTTC. Amino acids: CASSIVEGRRKYF. The chain carries TRBV19 and TRBJ2-5; weak D call: TRBD2 (5 bases). The CDR3 runs to 13 residues. Germline V CDR1 and CDR2: LNHDA, SQIVND (reference sequence). Between the trimmed V and J ends, which lost 1 base and 14 bases, there was a span of 17 bases.

The V gene is TRBV19, the J gene TRBJ2-5; a possible D gene is TRBD2 (7 bases). CDR1 is LNHDA and CDR2 is SQIVND in the germline V gene (reference sequence). The CDR3 is 14 residues long. With 9 bases removed from V and 1 base from J, the gap between germline ends came to 15 bases. This CDR3 is CASANGGLQETQYF. The DNA for the CDR3 is TGTGCCAGCGCTAACGGGGGGCTCCAAGAGACCCAGTACTTC.

The V gene is TRBV7-6, the J gene TRBJ1-6; D is ambiguous. The CDR3 loop spans 13 amino acids. Germline CDR1 is SGHVS and CDR2 is FNYEAQ. Trimming took 0 bases from V and 11 from J, leaving 8 bases between them. DNA for the CDR3: TGTGCCAGCAGCTTAGCGCTAACTCCACCCCTCCACTTT. Amino acids: CASSLALTPPLHF.

The chain's CDR3 is CASGAGSSSPLHF. The CDR3 coding sequence is TGTGCCAGCGGGGCTGGGTCGAGCTCACCCCTCCACTTT. J is TRBJ1-6 and V is TRBV5-4; D perhaps matches TRBD1 (5 bases). The V and J ends lost 7 bases and 10 bases respectively, with 15 bases between them. Germline values: CDR1 SGHNT, CDR2 YYREEE (reference sequence). This CDR3 contains 13 residues.

This clone was observed a few times. This chain uses TRBV4-1 with TRBJ2-7, with a weak D call TRBD2 (6 bases). The V gene's germline CDR1 is MGHRA and CDR2 YSYEKL. The length of the CDR3 is 16 residues. V lost 1 base and J lost 2, with 15 bases in between. The CDR3: CASSQGLRGETYEQYF. DNA for the CDR3: TGCGCCAGCAGCCAAGGACTTCGCGGGGAGACCTACGAGCAGTACTTC.

This clone was counted only a few times. The chain couples TRBV6-6 to TRBJ1-1, with a weak D call TRBD1 (6 bases). CDR3 length: 13 amino acids. In germline, CDR1 is MNHNY, CDR2 SVGAGI (reference sequence). Trimming removed 5 bases at V and 5 bases at J, with 12 bases between. CDR3 sequence (DNA): TGTGCCAGCAGTGAGGGGGTCTATACTGAAGCTTTCTTT. It codes for CASSEGVYTEAFF.

The chain combines TRBV10-3 with TRBJ2-5; TRBD1 is a possible D gene (6 bases). CDR1 is ENHRY and CDR2 is SYGVKD in the germline V gene. This CDR3 spans 12 amino acids. Deletions cut 5 bases from V and 3 bases from J, with 7 bases between. This chain's CDR3 is CAISYREETQYF. CDR3 sequence (DNA): TGTGCCATCAGTTACAGGGAAGAGACCCAGTACTTC.

This rearrangement joins TRBV6-5 to TRBJ1-2, with D uncertain. V was cut by 0 bases and J by 7 bases, with 9 bases left in between. Germline CDR1 is MNHEY and CDR2 is SVGAGI. CDR3 size: 13 residues. The CDR3, as DNA: TGTGCCAGCAGTTACTCGGAGCCTACTGGCTACACCTTC. Translated: CASSYSEPTGYTF.